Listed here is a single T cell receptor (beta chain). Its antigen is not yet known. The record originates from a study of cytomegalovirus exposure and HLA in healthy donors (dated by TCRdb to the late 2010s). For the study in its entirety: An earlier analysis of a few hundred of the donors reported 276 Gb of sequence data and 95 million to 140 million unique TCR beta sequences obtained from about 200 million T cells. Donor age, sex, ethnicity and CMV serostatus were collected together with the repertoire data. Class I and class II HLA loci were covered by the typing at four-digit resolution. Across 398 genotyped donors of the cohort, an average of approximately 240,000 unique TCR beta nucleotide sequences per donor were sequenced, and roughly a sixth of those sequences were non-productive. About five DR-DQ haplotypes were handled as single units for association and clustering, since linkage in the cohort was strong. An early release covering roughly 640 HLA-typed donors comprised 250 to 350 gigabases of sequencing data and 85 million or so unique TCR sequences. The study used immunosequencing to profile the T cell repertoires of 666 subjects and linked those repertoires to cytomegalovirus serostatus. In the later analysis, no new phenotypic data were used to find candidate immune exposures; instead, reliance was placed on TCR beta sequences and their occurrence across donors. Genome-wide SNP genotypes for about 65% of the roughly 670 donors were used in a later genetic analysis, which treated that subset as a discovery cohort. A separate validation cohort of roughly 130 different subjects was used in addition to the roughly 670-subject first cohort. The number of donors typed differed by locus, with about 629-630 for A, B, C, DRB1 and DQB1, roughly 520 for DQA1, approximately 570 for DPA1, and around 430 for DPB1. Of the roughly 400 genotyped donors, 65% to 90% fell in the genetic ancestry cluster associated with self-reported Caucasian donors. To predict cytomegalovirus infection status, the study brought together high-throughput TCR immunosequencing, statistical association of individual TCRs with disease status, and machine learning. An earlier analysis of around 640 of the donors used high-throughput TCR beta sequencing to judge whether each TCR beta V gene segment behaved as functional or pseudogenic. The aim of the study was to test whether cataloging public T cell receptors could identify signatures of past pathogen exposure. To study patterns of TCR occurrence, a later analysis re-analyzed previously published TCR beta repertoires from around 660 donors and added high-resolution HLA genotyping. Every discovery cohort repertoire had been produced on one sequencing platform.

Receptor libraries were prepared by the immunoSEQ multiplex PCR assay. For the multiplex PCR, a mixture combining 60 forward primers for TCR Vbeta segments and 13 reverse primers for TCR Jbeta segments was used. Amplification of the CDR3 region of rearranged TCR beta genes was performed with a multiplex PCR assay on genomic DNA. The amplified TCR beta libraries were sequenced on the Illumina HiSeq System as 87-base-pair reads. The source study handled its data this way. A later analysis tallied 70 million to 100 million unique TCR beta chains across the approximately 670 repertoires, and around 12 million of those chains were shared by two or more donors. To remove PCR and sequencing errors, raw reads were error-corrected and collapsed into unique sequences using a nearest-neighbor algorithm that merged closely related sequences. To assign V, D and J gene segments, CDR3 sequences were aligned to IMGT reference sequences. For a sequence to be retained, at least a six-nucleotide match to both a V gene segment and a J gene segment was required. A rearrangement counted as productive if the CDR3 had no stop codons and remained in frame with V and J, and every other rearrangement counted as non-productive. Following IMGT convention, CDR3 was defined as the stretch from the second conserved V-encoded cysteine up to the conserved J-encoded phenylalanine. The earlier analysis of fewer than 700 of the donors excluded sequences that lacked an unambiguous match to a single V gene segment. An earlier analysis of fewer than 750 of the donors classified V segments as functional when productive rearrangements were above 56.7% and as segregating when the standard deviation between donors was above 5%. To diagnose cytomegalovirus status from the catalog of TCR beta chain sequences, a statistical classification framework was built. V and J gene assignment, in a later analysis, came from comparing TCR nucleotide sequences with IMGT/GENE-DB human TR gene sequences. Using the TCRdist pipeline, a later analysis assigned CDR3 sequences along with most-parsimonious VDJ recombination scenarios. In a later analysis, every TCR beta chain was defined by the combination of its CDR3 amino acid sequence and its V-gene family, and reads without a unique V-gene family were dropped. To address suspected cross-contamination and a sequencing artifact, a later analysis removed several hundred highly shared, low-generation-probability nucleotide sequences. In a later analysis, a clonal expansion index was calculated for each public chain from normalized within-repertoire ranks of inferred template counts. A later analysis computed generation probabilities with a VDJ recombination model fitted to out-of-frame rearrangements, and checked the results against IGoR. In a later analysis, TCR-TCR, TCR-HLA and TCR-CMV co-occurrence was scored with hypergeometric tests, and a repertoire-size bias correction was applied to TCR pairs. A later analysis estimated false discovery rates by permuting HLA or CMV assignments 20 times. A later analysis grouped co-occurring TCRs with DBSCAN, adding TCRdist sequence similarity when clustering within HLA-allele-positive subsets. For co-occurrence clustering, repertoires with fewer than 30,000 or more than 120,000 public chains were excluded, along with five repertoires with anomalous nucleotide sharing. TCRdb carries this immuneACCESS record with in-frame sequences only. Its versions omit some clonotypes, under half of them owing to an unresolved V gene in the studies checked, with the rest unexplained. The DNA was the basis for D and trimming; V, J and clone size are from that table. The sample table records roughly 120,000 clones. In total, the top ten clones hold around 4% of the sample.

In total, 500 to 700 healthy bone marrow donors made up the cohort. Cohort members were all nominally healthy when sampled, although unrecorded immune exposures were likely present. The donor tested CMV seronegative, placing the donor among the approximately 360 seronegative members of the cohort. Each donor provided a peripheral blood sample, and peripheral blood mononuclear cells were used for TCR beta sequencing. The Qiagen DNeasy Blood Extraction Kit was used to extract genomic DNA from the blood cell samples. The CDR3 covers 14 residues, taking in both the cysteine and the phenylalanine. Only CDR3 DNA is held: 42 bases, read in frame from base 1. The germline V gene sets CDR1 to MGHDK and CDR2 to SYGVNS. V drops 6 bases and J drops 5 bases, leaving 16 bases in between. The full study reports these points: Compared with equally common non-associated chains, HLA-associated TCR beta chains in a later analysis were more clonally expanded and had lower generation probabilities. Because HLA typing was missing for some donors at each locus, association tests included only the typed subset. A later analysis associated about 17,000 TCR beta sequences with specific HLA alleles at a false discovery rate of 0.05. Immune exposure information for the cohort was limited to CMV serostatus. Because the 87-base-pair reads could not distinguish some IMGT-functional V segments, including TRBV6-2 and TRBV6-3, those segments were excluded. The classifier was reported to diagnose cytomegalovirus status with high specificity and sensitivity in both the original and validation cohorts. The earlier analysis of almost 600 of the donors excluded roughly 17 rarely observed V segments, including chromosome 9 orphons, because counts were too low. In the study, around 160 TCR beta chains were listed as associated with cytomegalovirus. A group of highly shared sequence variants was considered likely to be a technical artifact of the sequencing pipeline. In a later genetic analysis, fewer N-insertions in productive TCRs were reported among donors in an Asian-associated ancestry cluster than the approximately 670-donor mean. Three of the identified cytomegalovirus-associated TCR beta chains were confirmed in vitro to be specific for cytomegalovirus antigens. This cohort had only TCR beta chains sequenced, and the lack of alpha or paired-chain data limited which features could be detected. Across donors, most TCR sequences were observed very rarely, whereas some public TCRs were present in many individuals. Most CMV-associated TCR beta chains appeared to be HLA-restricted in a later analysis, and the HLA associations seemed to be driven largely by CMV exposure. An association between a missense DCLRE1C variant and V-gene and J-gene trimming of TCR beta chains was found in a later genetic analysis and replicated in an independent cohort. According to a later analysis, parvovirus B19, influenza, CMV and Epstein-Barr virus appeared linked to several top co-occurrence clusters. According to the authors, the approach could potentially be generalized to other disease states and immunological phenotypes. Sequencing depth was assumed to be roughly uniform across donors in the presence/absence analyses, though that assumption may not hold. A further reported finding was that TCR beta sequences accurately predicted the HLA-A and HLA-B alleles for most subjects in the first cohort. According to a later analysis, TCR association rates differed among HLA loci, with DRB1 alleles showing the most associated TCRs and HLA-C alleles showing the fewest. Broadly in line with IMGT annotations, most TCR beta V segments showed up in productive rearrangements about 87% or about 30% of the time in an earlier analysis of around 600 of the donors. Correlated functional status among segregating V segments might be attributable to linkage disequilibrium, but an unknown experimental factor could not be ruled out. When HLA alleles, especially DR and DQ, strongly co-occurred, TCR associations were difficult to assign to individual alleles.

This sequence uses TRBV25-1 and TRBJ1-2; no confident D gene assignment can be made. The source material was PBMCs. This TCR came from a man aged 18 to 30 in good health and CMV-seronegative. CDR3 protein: CASSNGAQLYGYTF. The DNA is TGTGCCAGCAGCAACGGAGCCCAACTGTATGGCTACACCTTC.